Below, 5 T cell receptor beta chains from the same sample are listed, as sequenced in a study of naive and memory T cell subsets. An equimolar mix of two oligonucleotides served as the beta constant-region primer for TRBC1 and TRBC2. Nested alpha and beta constant-region primers with the SP2 primer drove four PCR rounds on ligated cDNA. Via MiXCR, TCRdb re-called the UMI-ligation and nested PCR reads, giving one row per CDR3 protein. The sample shows roughly 17,000 distinct CDR3 sequences, around 8.2% of them seen only once. The sequenced sample consisted of central memory CD8+ T cells from blood. These receptors all come from a human donor in good health.

In this sample, this clonotype turned up a few times. This rearrangement joins TRBV29-1 to TRBJ2-3; the match to TRBD1 covers 7 bases. The V gene's germline CDR1 is SQVTM and CDR2 ANQGSEA. The CDR3 length is 14 residues. Trimming took 4 bases from V and 2 from J; bases not matched to a gene: 6. The CDR3, as DNA: TGCAGCGTTGCCCCACAGGGGAACACAGATACGCAGTATTTT. Translation gives CSVAPQGNTDTQYF.

A few counts support this clonotype. The chain uses TRBV5-5 and TRBJ2-1, with 8 bases lining up with TRBD2. The germline V gene encodes CDR1 SGHKS and CDR2 YYEKEE (reference sequence). Trimming removed 1 base from V and 8 bases from J; junction bases left unmatched: 8. The CDR3 has 15 amino acids. CDR3 in DNA: TGTGCCAGCAGCTTGTGGTCGGCGGGAGGTTATGAGCAGTTCTTC. Translating gives CASSLWSAGGYEQFF. The whole variable domain, filled in from reference TRBV5-5 and TRBJ2-1, reads DAGVTQSPTHLIKTRGQQVTLRCSPISGHKSVSWYQQVLGQGPQFIFQYYEKEERGRGNFPDRFSARQFPNYSSELNVNALLLGDSALYLCASSLWSAGGYEQFFGPGTRLTVL.

This clonotype appeared a few times. This chain links TRBV5-6 with TRBJ2-1, with 9 positions matching TRBD1. V lost 2 bases, J lost 8 bases, and 5 bases stayed unmatched. From germline, CDR1 is SGHDT and CDR2 YYEEEE. This CDR3 contains 14 residues. The CDR3 bases are TGTGCCAGCAGCTTCGGGACAGGGCTTTATGAGCAGTTCTTC. Protein: CASSFGTGLYEQFF.

This chain joins TRBV3-1 and TRBJ2-7; TRBD1 matches at 12 bases. The V segment lost 8 bases and the J segment 7 bases; nucleotides outside the gene matches: 12. The CDR3 extends over 15 amino acids. The germline gives CDR1 LGHDT, CDR2 YNNKEL (reference sequence). This chain's CDR3 is CASRLAGQGAGEQYF. CDR3 coding DNA: TGTGCCAGCCGTCTTGCGGGACAGGGGGCCGGTGAGCAGTACTTC.

In this sample, this clonotype is large. Since a much larger clone is just one base distant, this may be a read error. For the CDR3, the DNA is TGTGCCAGCAGCGCCGGACCGCGAGCCAAAAACATTCAGTACTTC. Translating it yields CASSAGPRAKNIQYF. The gene calls are TRBV13 and TRBJ2-4, with no clear D. The germline V and J ends were trimmed by 5 bases and 0 bases, with 11 bases remaining between them. Per germline, CDR1 PRHDT and CDR2 FYEKMQ (reference sequence). The CDR3 spans 15 residues.